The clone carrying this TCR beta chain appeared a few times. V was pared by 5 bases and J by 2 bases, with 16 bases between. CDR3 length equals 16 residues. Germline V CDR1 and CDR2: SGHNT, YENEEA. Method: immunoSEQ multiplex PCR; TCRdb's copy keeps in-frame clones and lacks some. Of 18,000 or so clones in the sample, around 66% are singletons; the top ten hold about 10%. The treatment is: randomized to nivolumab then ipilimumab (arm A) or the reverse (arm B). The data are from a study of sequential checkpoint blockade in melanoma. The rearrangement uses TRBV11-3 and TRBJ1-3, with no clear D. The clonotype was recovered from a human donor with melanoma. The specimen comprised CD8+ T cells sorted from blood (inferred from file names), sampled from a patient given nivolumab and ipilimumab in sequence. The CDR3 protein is CASSQKRRRPGNTIYF. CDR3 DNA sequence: TGTGCCAGCAGCCAAAAGAGGAGAAGGCCTGGAAACACCATATATTTT.